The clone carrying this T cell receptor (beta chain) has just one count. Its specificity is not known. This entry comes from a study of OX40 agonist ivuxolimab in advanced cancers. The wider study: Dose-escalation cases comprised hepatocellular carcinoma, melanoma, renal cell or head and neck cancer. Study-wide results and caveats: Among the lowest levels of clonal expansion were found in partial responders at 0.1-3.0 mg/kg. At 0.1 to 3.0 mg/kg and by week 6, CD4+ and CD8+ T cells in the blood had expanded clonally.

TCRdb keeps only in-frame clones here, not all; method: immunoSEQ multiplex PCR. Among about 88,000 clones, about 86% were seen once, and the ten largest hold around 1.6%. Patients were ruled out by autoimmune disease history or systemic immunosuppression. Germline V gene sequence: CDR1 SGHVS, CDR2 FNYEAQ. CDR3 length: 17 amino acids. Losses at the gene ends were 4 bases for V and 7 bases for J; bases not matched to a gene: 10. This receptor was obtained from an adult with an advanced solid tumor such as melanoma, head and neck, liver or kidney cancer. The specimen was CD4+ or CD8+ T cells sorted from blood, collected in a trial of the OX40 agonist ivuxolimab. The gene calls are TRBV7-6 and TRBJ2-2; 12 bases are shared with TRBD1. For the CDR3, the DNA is TGTGCCAGCAGCTCCTACCGGGACAGGGGGCCGGGCGGGGAGCTGTTTTTT. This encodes CASSSYRDRGPGGELFF.